This TCR beta chain emerged from a study of human T cells and chemical hapten exposure. Study conclusions and caveats: Alopecia was present in the donors, so their immune response may differ from healthy people's. Controls had significantly fewer large CDR3 similarity clusters than were formed by expanded TCRs.

Time point given: pre-sensitization, week 0. Treatment meaning: therapeutic diphenylcyclopropenone sensitization with weekly scalp DPC. Sample donors consisted of patients with alopecia, aged 18 to 70 years, who were suitable for DPC. Original handling: Between about 23,224 and 700,000 TCRs appeared in each sample, and the median stood at approximately 100,000. Via MiXCR, TCRdb re-called the RACE reads, giving one row per CDR3 protein. The V and J calls, along with clone size, are taken from TCRdb and not from the paper's own processing. Of a few hundred thousand distinct CDR3 sequences listed, over 8% are singletons. This clonotype was counted ten times or more. The antigen remains undetermined. The source is a woman between 40 and 50 years old with alopecia areata. Some clones in this sample may be carry-over from other donors' samples. The sample here was whole blood, taken in connection with sensitization to the hapten diphenylcyclopropenone (DPC).

The CDR3, as DNA: TGTGCCACATCAGAGACGACTAGCGGGATTTACGAGCAGTACTTC. Translating gives CATSETTSGIYEQYF. The genes are TRBV14 and TRBJ2-7, with 11 bases lining up with TRBD2. V was clipped by 10 bases and J by 4 bases; unmatched bases: 12. This CDR3 has 15 amino acids. Per germline, CDR1 SGHDN and CDR2 FVKESK.